Following are 8 T cell receptor beta chains from one sample sequenced in a study of blood T cell repertoires in COVID-19. Generated by immunoSEQ multiplex PCR, the TCRdb table keeps only in-frame clones and is missing some. The data contain about 320,000 clones, about 87% of them seen just once; the ten biggest clones take up 1.6%. The sequencing input was peripheral blood. Source of these receptors: a woman in her 30s with COVID-19, enrolled during active disease.

The sample holds many counts of this clone. This chain connects TRBV6-4 to TRBJ2-2; 7 nucleotides match TRBD2. The CDR3 is made up of 13 amino acids. CDR1 MRHNA and CDR2 SNTAGT come from the germline V gene. The V gene end was trimmed by 2 bases and the J gene end by 6 bases; junction bases not matched to a gene: 0. CDR3 amino acids: CASSDGGAGELFF. In nucleotides, the CDR3 is TGTGCCAGCAGTGACGGGGGGGCCGGGGAGCTGTTTTTT.

The chain carries TRBV28 and TRBJ1-2, with D possibly matching TRBD1 (5 bases). In germline, CDR1 is MDHEN, CDR2 SYDVKM. V lost 5 bases and J lost 8, with 15 bases in between. The CDR3 extends over 13 amino acids. CDR3 loop: CASSQRTPRGYTF. CDR3 in DNA: TGTGCCAGCAGTCAACGGACACCTCGCGGCTACACCTTC.

The genes are TRBV7-3 and TRBJ2-7; 10 bases are shared with TRBD1. V lost 8 bases, J lost 7 bases, and 23 bases stayed unmatched. This CDR3 region has 18 residues. CDR1 and CDR2 from the germline V gene are SGHTA and FQGTGA. This CDR3 is CASAPTGQGGMRLREQYF. As DNA, the CDR3 is TGTGCCAGCGCCCCCACCGGACAGGGGGGAATGAGATTGCGAGAGCAGTACTTC. The whole variable domain, filled in from reference TRBV7-3 and TRBJ2-7, reads GAGVSQTPSNKVTEKGKYVELRCDPISGHTALYWYRQSLGQGPEFLIYFQGTGAADDSGLPNDRFFAVRPEGSVSTLKIQRTERGDSAVYLCASAPTGQGGMRLREQYFGPGTRLTVT.

The rearrangement joins TRBV5-1 to TRBJ1-4, with D possibly being TRBD1 (5 bases). With 4 bases removed from V and 5 bases from J, the gap between germline ends came to 15 bases. The V gene's germline CDR1 is SGHRS and CDR2 YFSETQ. The CDR3 extends over 15 amino acids. In DNA, the CDR3 is TGCGCCAGCAGCCCGGGCGGGGCAGTGAATGAAAAACTGTTTTTT. This codes for CASSPGGAVNEKLFF.

The V and J genes are TRBV30 and TRBJ1-4, with D possibly matching TRBD1 (5 bases). With 0 bases removed from V and 4 bases from J, the gap between germline ends came to 12 bases. There are 15 residues in the CDR3. CDR1 is GTSNPN and CDR2 is SVGIG in the germline V gene (reference sequence). The CDR3 nucleotides are TGTGCCTGGAGTGTAGGTATCCAGGGTAATGAAAAACTGTTTTTT. This sequence encodes CAWSVGIQGNEKLFF.

This clone was observed a single time. The V call is TRBV2, the J call TRBJ2-1, with D possibly being TRBD2 (5 bases). CDR1 and CDR2 (germline): SNHLY, FYNNEI. V was cut by 7 bases and J by 6 bases, with 13 bases left in between. The CDR3 length is 13 residues. CDR3 bases: TGTGCCAGCACAGAGGGTGTGGGCAATGAGCAGTTCTTC. This translates into CASTEGVGNEQFF.

CDR3 coding DNA: TGTGCCAGCAGCGAGACAGGGCCTAATTCACCCCTCCACTTT. Amino acid sequence: CASSETGPNSPLHF. The V gene is TRBV7-2, the J gene TRBJ1-6; TRBD1 matches at 7 bases. The CDR3 is made up of 14 amino acids. The J segment lost 6 bases and the V segment lost 5 bases, leaving 4 bases of the junction unmatched. Germline V gives CDR1 SGHTA, CDR2 FQGNSA. Supplemented by reference TRBV7-2 and TRBJ1-6, the full variable domain reads GAGVSQSPSNKVTEKGKDVELRCDPISGHTALYWYRQSLGQGLEFLIYFQGNSAPDKSGLPSDRFSAERTGGSVSTLTIQRTQQEDSAVYLCASSETGPNSPLHFGNGTRLTVT.

This chain links TRBV9 with TRBJ1-2, with 7 nucleotides matching TRBD1. This CDR3 has 13 amino acids. The trim removed 4 bases at V and 2 bases at J, leaving 2 bases unmatched. Germline V gene lookup returns CDR1 SGDLS and CDR2 YYNGEE. DNA for the CDR3: TGTGCCAGCAGCTTGGGACAGAACTATGGCTACACCTTC. Its translation: CASSLGQNYGYTF.